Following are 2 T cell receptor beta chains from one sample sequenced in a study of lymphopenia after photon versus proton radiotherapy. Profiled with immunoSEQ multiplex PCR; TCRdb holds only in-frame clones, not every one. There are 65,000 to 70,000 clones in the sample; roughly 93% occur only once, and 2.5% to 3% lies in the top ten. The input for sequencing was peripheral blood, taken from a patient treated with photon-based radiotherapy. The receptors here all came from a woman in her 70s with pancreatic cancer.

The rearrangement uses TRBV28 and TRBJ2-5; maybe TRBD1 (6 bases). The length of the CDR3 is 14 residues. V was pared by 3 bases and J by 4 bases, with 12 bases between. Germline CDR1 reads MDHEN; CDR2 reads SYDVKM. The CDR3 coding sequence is TGTGCCAGCAGTTTTAATGGGGGCGGAGAGACCCAGTACTTC. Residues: CASSFNGGGETQYF.

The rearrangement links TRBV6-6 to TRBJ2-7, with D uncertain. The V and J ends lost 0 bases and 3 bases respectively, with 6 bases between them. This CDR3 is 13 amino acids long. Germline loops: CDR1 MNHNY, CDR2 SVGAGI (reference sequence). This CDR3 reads CASSYSRSYEQYF. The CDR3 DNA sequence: TGTGCCAGCAGTTACTCGCGGAGCTACGAGCAGTACTTC.